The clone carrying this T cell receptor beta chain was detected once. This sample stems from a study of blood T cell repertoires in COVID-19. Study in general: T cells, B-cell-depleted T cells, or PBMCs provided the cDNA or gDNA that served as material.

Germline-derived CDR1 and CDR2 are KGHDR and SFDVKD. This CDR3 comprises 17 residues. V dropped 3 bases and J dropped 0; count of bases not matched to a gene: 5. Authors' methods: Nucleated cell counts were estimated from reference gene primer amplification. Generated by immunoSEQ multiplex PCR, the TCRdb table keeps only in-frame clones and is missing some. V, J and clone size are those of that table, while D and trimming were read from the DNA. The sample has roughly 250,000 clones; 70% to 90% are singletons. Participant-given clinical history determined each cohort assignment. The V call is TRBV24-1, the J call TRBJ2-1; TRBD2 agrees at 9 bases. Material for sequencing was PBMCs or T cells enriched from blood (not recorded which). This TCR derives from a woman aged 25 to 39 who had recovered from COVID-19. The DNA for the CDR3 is TGTGCCACCAGTGATGACCTAGCGGGGAGCTCCTACAATGAGCAGTTCTTC. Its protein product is CATSDDLAGSSYNEQFF.